The rows below give T cell receptor beta chains drawn from one sample of a study of spatial heterogeneity in lung cancer. TCRdb itself ran the 5' RACE reads through MiXCR, one entry per CDR3 protein. The sample has around 21,000 distinct CDR3 sequences, approximately 2.5% seen once. The sequencing here drew on lung tumor tissue, taken at surgery. Source of these receptors: a male donor with early-stage non-small cell lung cancer. The CDR3 runs from the conserved cysteine through the conserved F or W. Fields, in order: V gene, J gene, clone size, D gene, CDR3 protein, CDR3 DNA. The D gene is left open where the match is weak. The size field reads how often the clone was seen (once, few, many) or a class if it is expanded.

v_call: TRBV11-2
j_call: TRBJ2-2
clone_size: many
d_call: TRBD2
cdr3_aa: CASSSGLAGAGELFF
cdr3_nt: TGTGCCAGCAGCTCTGGACTAGCGGGAGCCGGGGAGCTGTTTTTT

v_call: TRBV27
j_call: TRBJ2-7
clone_size: many
d_call: TRBD1
cdr3_aa: CASRTRPGQGYEQYF
cdr3_nt: TGTGCCAGCAGAACACGCCCGGGACAGGGGTACGAGCAGTACTTC

v_call: TRBV7-2
j_call: TRBJ1-2
clone_size: many
d_call: -
cdr3_aa: CASSSYIVSNYGYTF
cdr3_nt: TGTGCCAGCAGCTCCTACATCGTCTCTAACTATGGCTACACCTTC

v_call: TRBV29-1
j_call: TRBJ1-3
clone_size: many
d_call: -
cdr3_aa: CSVEDSVGSGNTIYF
cdr3_nt: TGCAGCGTTGAAGATTCGGTGGGCTCTGGAAACACCATATATTTT

v_call: TRBV7-9
j_call: TRBJ2-3
clone_size: large
d_call: TRBD2
cdr3_aa: CASTYPGLAPLTLTDTQYF
cdr3_nt: TGTGCCAGCACCTATCCGGGACTAGCGCCATTGACCCTCACAGATACGCAGTATTTT

v_call: TRBV6-5
j_call: TRBJ2-5
clone_size: many
d_call: -
cdr3_aa: CASSFQAGQETQYF
cdr3_nt: TGTGCCAGCAGTTTTCAAGCGGGCCAAGAGACCCAGTACTTC

v_call: TRBV12-3/TRBV12-4
j_call: TRBJ1-4
clone_size: many
d_call: -
cdr3_aa: CASSSNEKLFF
cdr3_nt: TGTGCCAGCAGTTCTAATGAAAAACTGTTTTTT

v_call: TRBV7-2
j_call: TRBJ2-7
clone_size: many
d_call: -
cdr3_aa: CASSPGGGPLYF
cdr3_nt: TGTGCCAGCAGCCCCGGCGGGGGCCCGCTGTACTTC

v_call: TRBV21-1
j_call: TRBJ1-2
clone_size: many
d_call: -
cdr3_aa: CASSKAGETPNYGYTF
cdr3_nt: TGTGCCAGCAGCAAAGCAGGGGAGACTCCAAACTATGGCTACACCTTC

v_call: TRBV18
j_call: TRBJ1-5
clone_size: many
d_call: -
cdr3_aa: CASSPYSNQPQHF
cdr3_nt: TGTGCCAGCTCACCCTATAGCAATCAGCCCCAGCATTTT

v_call: TRBV20-1
j_call: TRBJ1-2
clone_size: many
d_call: TRBD1
cdr3_aa: CSASSDPGTVNYGYTF
cdr3_nt: TGCAGTGCTTCGTCTGACCCTGGGACAGTGAACTATGGCTACACCTTC

v_call: TRBV6-2/TRBV6-3
j_call: TRBJ2-7
clone_size: many
d_call: -
cdr3_aa: CASTGTGFYEQYF
cdr3_nt: TGTGCCAGCACCGGGACGGGATTTTACGAGCAGTACTTC

v_call: TRBV29-1
j_call: TRBJ2-7
clone_size: many
d_call: -
cdr3_aa: CSARTSESYEQYF
cdr3_nt: TGCAGCGCTCGGACGTCCGAGTCCTACGAGCAGTACTTC

v_call: TRBV10-3
j_call: TRBJ1-1
clone_size: many
d_call: -
cdr3_aa: CAISESAGNTEAFF
cdr3_nt: TGTGCCATCAGTGAGTCGGCAGGGAACACTGAAGCTTTCTTT